The clone carrying this TCR beta chain has a handful of counts. Trimming pared 1 base from V and 6 bases from J, leaving 6 bases between. Germline loops: CDR1 SEHNR, CDR2 FQNEAQ (reference sequence). The CDR3 covers 13 residues. These data are taken from a study of early T cells in non-severe SARS-CoV-2 infection. TCRdb reprocessed the 5' RACE reads via MiXCR and lists one record per CDR3 protein. The data show under 50,000 distinct CDR3 sequences, over 5% seen once. This TCR was recovered from an adult who was a healthcare worker with PCR-confirmed SARS-CoV-2 infection or an uninfected control (not recorded which). The gene calls are TRBV7-9 and TRBJ2-2; no reliable D call. Sequenced sample: whole blood. The CDR3 reads CASSLVGSGELFF. The CDR3 coding sequence is TGTGCCAGCAGCTTAGTCGGGTCCGGGGAGCTGTTTTTT.